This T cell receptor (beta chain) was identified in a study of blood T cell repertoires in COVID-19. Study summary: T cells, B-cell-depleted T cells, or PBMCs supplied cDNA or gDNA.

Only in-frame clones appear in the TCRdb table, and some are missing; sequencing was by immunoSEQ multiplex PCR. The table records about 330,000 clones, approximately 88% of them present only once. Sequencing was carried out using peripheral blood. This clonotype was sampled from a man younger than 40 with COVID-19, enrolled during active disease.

The chain's CDR3 is CASSKRGQGWTEAFF. Here the CDR3 DNA reads TGTGCCAGCAGTAAACGGGGACAGGGGTGGACTGAAGCTTTCTTT. V gene TRBV2 combines with J gene TRBJ1-1, with 10 bases aligning to TRBD1. The ends lost 5 bases at V and 5 bases at J; junction bases unmatched: 8. The germline V gene encodes CDR1 SNHLY and CDR2 FYNNEI. The CDR3 totals 15 residues.